This TCR beta chain was sequenced for a study of cytomegalovirus exposure and HLA in healthy donors. On the study more broadly: There were a few hundred genotyped donors. Of these, 81% fell in the genetic ancestry cluster associated with self-reported Caucasian donors.

The length of the CDR3 is 16 residues. Trimming took 7 bases from V and 0 from J; bases not matched to a gene: 10. Germline CDR1 reads SGHVS; CDR2 reads FQNEAQ. It was with 60 Vbeta and 13 Jbeta primers that the PCR ran. The method was immunoSEQ multiplex PCR; TCRdb's version includes in-frame clones alone and lacks a portion of them. Here the sample spans a few hundred thousand clones, about 83% being singletons. A remark on this clone: What it binds is unknown.

Study findings and constraints: After further analysis at a later stage, roughly 15,000 TCR beta sequences were associated with HLA alleles at 0.05 false discovery rate.

Sequenced sample: PBMCs. The rearrangement uses TRBV7-8 and TRBJ2-5; 8 nucleotides align to TRBD2. This clonotype was obtained from a girl between 5 and 17 years old in good health and CMV-seronegative. The CDR3 DNA reads as TGTGCCAGCATAGGCGGAGTAGCGGGGTACCAAGAGACCCAGTACTTC. Protein: CASIGGVAGYQETQYF.